This is a list of T cell receptor beta chains from one sample in a study of blood T cell repertoires in COVID-19. Method: immunoSEQ multiplex PCR; TCRdb's copy keeps in-frame clones and lacks some. Among roughly 250,000 clones listed, approximately 86% were seen once. The sample was PBMCs or T cells enriched from blood (not recorded which). The receptors shown here come from a woman in her twenties or thirties with acute COVID-19. Both conserved end residues are part of each CDR3. D genes are given only for firm matches. Expanded clones are given a class, and other clones once, few, many or no size at all.

D: -
size: -
V: TRBV4-1
J: TRBJ2-7
DNA: TGCGCCAGCAGCCAAGCGGAGGGGGCTGTGTACGAGCAGTACTTC
CDR3: CASSQAEGAVYEQYF

D: -
size: -
V: TRBV19
J: TRBJ2-7
DNA: TGTGCCAGTAGTATTGGTTCGGGTTCTACCTACGAGCAGTACTTC
CDR3: CASSIGSGSTYEQYF

D: -
size: -
V: TRBV7-8
J: TRBJ1-1
DNA: TGTGCCAGCAGCTCTTTGAGTGGGGCTCGTCTTGAAGCTTTCTTT
CDR3: CASSSLSGARLEAFF

D: TRBD1
size: few
V: TRBV5-3
J: TRBJ1-2
DNA: TGTGCCAGAAGTCCAACAGTTGGGACAGGGGGAATATCCTATGGCTACACCTTC
CDR3: CARSPTVGTGGISYGYTF

D: TRBD2
size: -
V: TRBV9
J: TRBJ2-3
DNA: TGTGCCAGCAGCCCTAGTCCTAGACTAGCGGGGGCCACAGATACGCAGTATTTT
CDR3: CASSPSPRLAGATDTQYF

D: -
size: -
V: TRBV19
J: TRBJ2-1
DNA: TGTGCCAGTAGTATAACTAGTTGGAATGGCAATGAGCAGTTCTTC
CDR3: CASSITSWNGNEQFF

D: -
size: -
V: TRBV27
J: TRBJ2-7
DNA: TGTGCCAGCAGTCCCCGGAGGGGAGGCTACGAGCAGTACTTC
CDR3: CASSPRRGGYEQYF

D: TRBD2
size: -
V: TRBV7-2
J: TRBJ2-7
DNA: TGTGCCAGCAGCCCCGTAGCGGGGCCCTCCTCCTACGAGCAGTACTTC
CDR3: CASSPVAGPSSYEQYF

D: -
size: -
V: TRBV3-1/TRBV3-2
J: TRBJ1-1
DNA: TGTGCCAGCAGCCAAGAAGGGGGATTCCGCACTGAAGCTTTCTTT
CDR3: CASSQEGGFRTEAFF

D: TRBD1
size: -
V: TRBV2
J: TRBJ1-6
DNA: TGTGCCAGCAGTGGAACAGGGGTGAATTCACCCCTCCACTTT
CDR3: CASSGTGVNSPLHF

D: -
size: -
V: TRBV5-5
J: TRBJ1-2
DNA: TGTGCCAGCAGCTTGGGGGGCCCTCGGGGCTACACCTTC
CDR3: CASSLGGPRGYTF

D: TRBD1
size: -
V: TRBV7-2
J: TRBJ2-7
DNA: TGTGCCAGCAGGTTTACAGGGGAGCCCTACTACGAGCAGTACTTC
CDR3: CASRFTGEPYYEQYF

D: -
size: once
V: TRBV2
J: TRBJ2-7
DNA: TGTGCCAGCAAAATGACAGGCTACCTTACCTACGAGCAGTACTTC
CDR3: CASKMTGYLTYEQYF

D: -
size: -
V: TRBV9
J: TRBJ1-6
DNA: TGTGCCAGCAGCGTAGGCCCGGGAGATAATTCACCCCTCCACTTT
CDR3: CASSVGPGDNSPLHF

D: TRBD2
size: -
V: TRBV6-5
J: TRBJ2-1
DNA: TGTGCCAGCGAGAACTCCGGGACTAGCATCCATGAGCAGTTCTTC
CDR3: CASENSGTSIHEQFF

D: TRBD2
size: -
V: TRBV11-2
J: TRBJ2-1
DNA: TGTGCCAGCAGCTTAGTGGGAGCGGGGGGGCGGAATGAGCAGTTCTTC
CDR3: CASSLVGAGGRNEQFF

D: -
size: -
V: TRBV7-3
J: TRBJ2-1
DNA: TGTGCCAGCAGCTTAGGAGAGAGCTCCTACAATGAGCAGTTCTTC
CDR3: CASSLGESSYNEQFF

D: TRBD2
size: -
V: TRBV27
J: TRBJ2-1
DNA: TGTGCCAGCAGTCCGGGACTAGCGGGGAATGAGCAGTTCTTC
CDR3: CASSPGLAGNEQFF

D: -
size: -
V: TRBV3-1/TRBV3-2
J: TRBJ1-3
DNA: TGTGCCAGCAGCCCCCGGACAGCCTCTGGAAACACCATATATTTT
CDR3: CASSPRTASGNTIYF

D: -
size: -
V: TRBV11-1
J: TRBJ2-1
DNA: TGTGCCAGCAGATCCCCCGGGACACCCAATGAGCAGTTCTTC
CDR3: CASRSPGTPNEQFF

D: -
size: -
V: TRBV28
J: TRBJ1-1
DNA: TGTGCCAGCAGGAAATACAGGGTCAACACTGAAGCTTTCTTT
CDR3: CASRKYRVNTEAFF

D: TRBD1
size: -
V: TRBV6-5
J: TRBJ2-5
DNA: TGTGCCACCATGTGGGCAGGGGGCTTAGAGACCCAGTACTTC
CDR3: CATMWAGGLETQYF

D: TRBD2
size: -
V: TRBV15
J: TRBJ2-1
DNA: TGTGCCACCAGCAGAGACCCCTCTGGACTAGCCTCCTACAATGAGCAGTTCTTC
CDR3: CATSRDPSGLASYNEQFF

D: TRBD1
size: -
V: TRBV7-2
J: TRBJ1-4
DNA: TGTGCCAGCAGCTCACAGGGGGTCTTAAGTAATGAAAAACTGTTTTTT
CDR3: CASSSQGVLSNEKLFF

D: TRBD2
size: -
V: TRBV9
J: TRBJ2-7
DNA: TGTGCCAGCAGCCCCCGGGGGACTAGCGGTTACGAGCAGTACTTC
CDR3: CASSPRGTSGYEQYF

D: -
size: -
V: TRBV5-1
J: TRBJ1-6
DNA: TGCGCCAGCAGCTTGGATCGGACAGCCAAAACACCCCTCCACTTT
CDR3: CASSLDRTAKTPLHF

D: TRBD2
size: -
V: TRBV9
J: TRBJ2-5
DNA: TGTGCCAGCAGCGTCGACGAGCGGGGGACCCAGTACTTC
CDR3: CASSVDERGTQYF

D: TRBD1
size: -
V: TRBV7-9
J: TRBJ2-2
DNA: TGTGCCAGCAGCTTCGACAGGGGGCTAGCCGGGGAGCTGTTTTTT
CDR3: CASSFDRGLAGELFF

D: -
size: -
V: TRBV7-2
J: TRBJ1-6
DNA: TGTGCCAGCAGCTCCAGATCCCAGGGGTATAATTCACCCCTCCACTTT
CDR3: CASSSRSQGYNSPLHF